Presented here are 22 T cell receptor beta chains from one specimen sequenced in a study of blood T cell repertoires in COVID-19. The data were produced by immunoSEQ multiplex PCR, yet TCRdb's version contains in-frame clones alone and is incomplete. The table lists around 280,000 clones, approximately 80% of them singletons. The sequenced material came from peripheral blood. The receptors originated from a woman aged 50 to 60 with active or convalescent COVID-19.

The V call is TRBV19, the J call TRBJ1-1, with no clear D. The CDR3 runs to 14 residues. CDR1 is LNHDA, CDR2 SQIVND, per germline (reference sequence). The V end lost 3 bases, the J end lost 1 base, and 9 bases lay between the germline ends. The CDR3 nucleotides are TGTGCCAGTAGTATTGTAACGGGGAACACTGAAGCTTTCTTT. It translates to CASSIVTGNTEAFF.

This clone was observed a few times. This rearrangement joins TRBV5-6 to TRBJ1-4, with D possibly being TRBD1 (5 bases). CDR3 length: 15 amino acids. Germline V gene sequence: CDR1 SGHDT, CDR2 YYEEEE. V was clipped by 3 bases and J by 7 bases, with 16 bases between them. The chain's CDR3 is CASSYHDRSREKLFF. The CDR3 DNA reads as TGTGCCAGCAGCTATCACGACAGATCCCGTGAAAAACTGTTTTTT. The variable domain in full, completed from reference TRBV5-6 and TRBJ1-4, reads DAGVTQSPTHLIKTRGQQVTLRCSPKSGHDTVSWYQQALGQGPQFIFQYYEEEERQRGNFPDRFSGHQFPNYSSELNVNALLLGDSALYLCASSYHDRSREKLFFGSGTQLSVL.

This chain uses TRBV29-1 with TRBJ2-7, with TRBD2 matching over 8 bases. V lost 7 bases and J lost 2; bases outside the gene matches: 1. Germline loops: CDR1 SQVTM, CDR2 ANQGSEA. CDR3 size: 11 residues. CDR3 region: CSAGLAYEQYF. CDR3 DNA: TGCAGCGCGGGACTAGCCTACGAGCAGTACTTC.

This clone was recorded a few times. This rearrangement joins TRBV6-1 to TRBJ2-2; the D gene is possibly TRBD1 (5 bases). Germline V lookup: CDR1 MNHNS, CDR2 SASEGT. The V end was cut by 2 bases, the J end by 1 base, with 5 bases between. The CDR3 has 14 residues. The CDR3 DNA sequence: TGTGCCAGCAGTGAACAGGGGAACACCGGGGAGCTGTTTTTT. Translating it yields CASSEQGNTGELFF.

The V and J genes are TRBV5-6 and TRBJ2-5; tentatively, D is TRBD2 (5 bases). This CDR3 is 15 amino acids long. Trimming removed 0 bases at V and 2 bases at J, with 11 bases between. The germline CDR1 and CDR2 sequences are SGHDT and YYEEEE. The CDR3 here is CASSLASGVQETQYF. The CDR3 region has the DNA TGTGCCAGCAGCTTGGCCAGCGGTGTACAAGAGACCCAGTACTTC.

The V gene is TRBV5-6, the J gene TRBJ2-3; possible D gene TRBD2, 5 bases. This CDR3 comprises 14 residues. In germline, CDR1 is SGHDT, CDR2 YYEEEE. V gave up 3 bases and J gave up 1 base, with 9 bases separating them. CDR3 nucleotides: TGTGCCAGCAGCTGGAAAGCGGGCACAGATACGCAGTATTTT. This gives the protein CASSWKAGTDTQYF. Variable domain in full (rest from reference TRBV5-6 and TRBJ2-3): DAGVTQSPTHLIKTRGQQVTLRCSPKSGHDTVSWYQQALGQGPQFIFQYYEEEERQRGNFPDRFSGHQFPNYSSELNVNALLLGDSALYLCASSWKAGTDTQYFGPGTRLTVL.

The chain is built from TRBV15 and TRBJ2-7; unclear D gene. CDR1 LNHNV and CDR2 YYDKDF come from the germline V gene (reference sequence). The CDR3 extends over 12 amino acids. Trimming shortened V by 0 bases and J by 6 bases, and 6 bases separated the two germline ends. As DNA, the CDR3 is TGTGCCACCAGCAGAGATGAGAGCGAGCAGTACTTC. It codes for CATSRDESEQYF. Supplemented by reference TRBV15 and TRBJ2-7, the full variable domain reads DAMVIQNPRYQVTQFGKPVTLSCSQTLNHNVMYWYQQKSSQAPKLLFHYYDKDFNNEADTPDNFQSRRPNTSFCFLDIRSPGLGDTAMYLCATSRDESEQYFGPGTRLTVT.

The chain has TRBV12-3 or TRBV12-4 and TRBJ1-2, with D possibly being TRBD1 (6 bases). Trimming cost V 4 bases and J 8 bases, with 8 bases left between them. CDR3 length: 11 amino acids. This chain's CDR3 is CASSYREGYTF. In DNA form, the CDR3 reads TGTGCCAGCAGTTACAGGGAGGGCTACACCTTC.

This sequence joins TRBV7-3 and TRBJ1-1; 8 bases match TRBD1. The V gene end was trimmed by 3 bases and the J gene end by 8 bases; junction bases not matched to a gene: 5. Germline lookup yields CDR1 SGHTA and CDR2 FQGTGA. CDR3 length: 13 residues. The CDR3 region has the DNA TGTGCCAGCAGCTTCAATCCAGGGGGCGAAGCTTTCTTT. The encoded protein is CASSFNPGGEAFF.

The CDR3 protein is CASRSTSIPGELFF. In DNA form, the CDR3 reads TGTGCCAGCAGATCTACTAGCATCCCCGGGGAGCTGTTTTTT. The chain recombines TRBV7-9 with TRBJ2-2; D perhaps matches TRBD2 (6 bases). CDR1 is SEHNR and CDR2 is FQNEAQ in the germline V gene (reference sequence). This CDR3 is 14 amino acids long. Trimming pared 6 bases from V and 6 bases from J, leaving 14 bases between.

The CDR3 nucleotides are TGTGCCAGCTCCTCGGCTAGGGGCCAAGAGACCCAGTACTTC. Its translation is CASSSARGQETQYF. The V gene is TRBV4-2, the J gene TRBJ2-5; D may be TRBD1 (5 bases). Germline values: CDR1 LGHNA, CDR2 YNFKEQ. The CDR3 length is 14 residues. With 8 bases removed from V and 1 base from J, the gap between germline ends came to 14 bases.

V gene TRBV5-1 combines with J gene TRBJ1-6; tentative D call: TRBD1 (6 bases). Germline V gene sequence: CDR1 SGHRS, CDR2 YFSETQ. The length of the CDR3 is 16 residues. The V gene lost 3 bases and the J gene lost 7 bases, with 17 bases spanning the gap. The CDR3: CASSSGGARVNSPLHF. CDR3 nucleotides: TGCGCCAGCAGCTCCGGGGGGGCCAGGGTAAATTCACCCCTCCACTTT.

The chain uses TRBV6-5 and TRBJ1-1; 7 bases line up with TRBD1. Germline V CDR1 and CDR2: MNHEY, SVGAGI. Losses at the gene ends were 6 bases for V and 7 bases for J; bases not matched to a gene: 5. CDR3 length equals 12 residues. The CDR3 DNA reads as TGTGCCAGCAGGCCGCGACAGGGTGAAGCTTTCTTT. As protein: CASRPRQGEAFF.

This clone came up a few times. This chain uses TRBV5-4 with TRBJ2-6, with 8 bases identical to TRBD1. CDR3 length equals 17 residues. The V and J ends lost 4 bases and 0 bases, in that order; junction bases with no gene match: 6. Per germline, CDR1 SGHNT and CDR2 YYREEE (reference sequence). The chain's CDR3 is CASSTDRVSSGANVLTF. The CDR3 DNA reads TGTGCCAGCAGCACGGACAGGGTTAGCTCTGGGGCCAACGTCCTGACTTTC. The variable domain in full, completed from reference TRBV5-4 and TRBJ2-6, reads ETGVTQSPTHLIKTRGQQVTLRCSSQSGHNTVSWYQQALGQGPQFIFQYYREEENGRGNFPPRFSGLQFPNYSSELNVNALELDDSALYLCASSTDRVSSGANVLTFGAGSRLTVL.

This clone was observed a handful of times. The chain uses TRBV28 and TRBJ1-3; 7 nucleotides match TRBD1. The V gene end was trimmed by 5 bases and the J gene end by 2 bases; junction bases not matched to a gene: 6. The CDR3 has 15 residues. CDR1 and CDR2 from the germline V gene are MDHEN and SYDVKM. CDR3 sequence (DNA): TGTGCCAGCAGTCGACAGGGTTTGCCTGGAAACACCATATATTTT. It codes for CASSRQGLPGNTIYF.

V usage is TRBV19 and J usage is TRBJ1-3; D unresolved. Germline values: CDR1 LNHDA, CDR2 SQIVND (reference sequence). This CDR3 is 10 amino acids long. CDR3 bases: TGTGCAACTTATCGGAACACCATATATTTT. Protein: CATYRNTIYF.

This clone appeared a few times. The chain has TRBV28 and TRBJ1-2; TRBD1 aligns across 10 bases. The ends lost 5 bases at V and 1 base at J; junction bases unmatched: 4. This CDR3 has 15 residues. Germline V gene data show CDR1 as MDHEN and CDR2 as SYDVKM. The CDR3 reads CASSGTGALNYGYTF. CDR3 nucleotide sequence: TGTGCCAGCAGTGGGACAGGGGCTCTTAACTATGGCTACACCTTC.

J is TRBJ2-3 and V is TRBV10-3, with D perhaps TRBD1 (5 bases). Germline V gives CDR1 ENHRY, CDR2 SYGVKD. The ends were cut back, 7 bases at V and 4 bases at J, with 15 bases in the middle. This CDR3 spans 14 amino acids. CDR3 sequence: CAIKDSRDSDTQYF. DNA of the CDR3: TGTGCCATCAAGGATAGCAGGGATTCAGATACGCAGTATTTT.

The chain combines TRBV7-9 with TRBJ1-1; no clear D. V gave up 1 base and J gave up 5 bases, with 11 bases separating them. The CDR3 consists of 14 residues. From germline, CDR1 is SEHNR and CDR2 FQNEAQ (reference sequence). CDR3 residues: CASSLVRHGTEAFF. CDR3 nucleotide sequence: TGTGCCAGCAGCTTAGTACGGCACGGGACTGAAGCTTTCTTT.

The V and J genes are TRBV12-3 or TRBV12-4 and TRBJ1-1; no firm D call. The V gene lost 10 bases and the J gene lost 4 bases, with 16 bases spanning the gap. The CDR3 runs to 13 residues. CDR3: CATGTSGVTEAFF. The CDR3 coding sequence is TGTGCCACCGGAACTAGTGGGGTCACTGAAGCTTTCTTT.

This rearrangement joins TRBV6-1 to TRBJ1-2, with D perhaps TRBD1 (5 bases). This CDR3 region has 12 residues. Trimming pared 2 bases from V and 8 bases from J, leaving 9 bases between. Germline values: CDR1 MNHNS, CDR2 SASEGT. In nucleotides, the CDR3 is TGTGCCAGCAGTGAACAGGGTGTGGGCTACACCTTC. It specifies CASSEQGVGYTF.

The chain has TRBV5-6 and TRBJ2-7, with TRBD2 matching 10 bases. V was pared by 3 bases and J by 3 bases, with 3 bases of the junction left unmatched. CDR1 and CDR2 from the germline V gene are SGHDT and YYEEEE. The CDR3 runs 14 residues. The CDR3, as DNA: TGTGCCAGCAGCTCCCTAGCGGGGGACTACGAGCAGTACTTC. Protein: CASSSLAGDYEQYF.